The 17 T cell receptor beta chains below come from one sample, sequenced in a study of TIL therapy for anti-PD-1-resistant metastatic lung cancer. The libraries were made with immunoSEQ v3. Measured with immunoSEQ multiplex PCR; TCRdb has only the in-frame clones, and not every one. The sample has around 20,000 clones; nearly 80% are singletons. Time point denoted: pre-treatment sample, taken before nivolumab and TIL therapy. The material was blood, obtained at baseline. The receptor source for this set is a person aged 25 to 85 with non-small cell lung cancer.

The chain couples TRBV29-1 to TRBJ2-5, with TRBD2 as a possible D gene (5 bases). The CDR3 spans 14 residues. The germline V gene encodes CDR1 SQVTM and CDR2 ANQGSEA. V shed 8 bases and J shed 5 bases, with 21 bases lying between them. The CDR3: CSTHDLANSETQYF. The DNA for the CDR3 is TGCAGCACCCATGACTTAGCGAACTCCGAGACCCAGTACTTC.

The rearrangement joins TRBV29-1 to TRBJ2-5, with D possibly TRBD1 on 5 matching bases. Germline assignment: CDR1 SQVTM and CDR2 ANQGSEA. V shed 7 bases and J shed 3 bases, with 12 bases lying between them. The CDR3 has 12 residues. Here the CDR3 reads CSGETGEETQYF. CDR3 in DNA: TGCAGCGGGGAAACAGGAGAAGAGACCCAGTACTTC.

This clone showed up just once. This chain joins TRBV19 and TRBJ2-7, with 11 bases that match TRBD1. Germline trimming cut 5 bases from V and 2 bases from J; bases unmatched to any gene: 14. The CDR3 sequence is 18 residues long. The germline gives CDR1 LNHDA, CDR2 SQIVND (reference sequence). DNA for the CDR3: TGTGCCAGTAGTTTCGGAGGGTTCCGGGACAGGGGGACCTACGAGCAGTACTTC. Translated, it gives CASSFGGFRDRGTYEQYF.

This clone was observed a handful of times. The chain recombines TRBV6-2 or TRBV6-3 with TRBJ1-5; the D is unclear. The ends were cut back, 0 bases at V and 3 bases at J, with 6 bases in the middle. Germline V gives CDR1 MNHEY, CDR2 SVGEGT. The CDR3 runs to 14 residues. The CDR3 DNA sequence: TGTGCCAGCAGTTACTCCGGTCCCAATCAGCCCCAGCATTTT. Its protein is CASSYSGPNQPQHF.

The chain employs TRBV18 and TRBJ2-4, with a tentative D call TRBD1 (6 bases). Germline values: CDR1 KGHSH, CDR2 LQKENI. CDR3 length: 17 amino acids. V shed 0 bases and J shed 0 bases, with 12 bases lying between them. The CDR3 DNA reads TGTGCCAGCTCACCACCCGGACAGCCACTAGCCAAAAACATTCAGTACTTC. It codes for CASSPPGQPLAKNIQYF.

This sequence joins TRBV29-1 and TRBJ1-2; no clear D. The germline V and J ends were trimmed by 4 bases and 1 base, with 7 bases remaining between them. This CDR3 contains 12 residues. Per the germline V gene, CDR1 is SQVTM and CDR2 is ANQGSEA. The CDR3 here is CSVARSNYGYTF. In nucleotides, the CDR3 is TGCAGCGTTGCCAGAAGTAACTATGGCTACACCTTC.

DNA of the CDR3: TGTGCCAGCAGCCCGACCGCCGGGACTGGGAACACTGAAGCTTTCTTT. Its protein is CASSPTAGTGNTEAFF. This sequence joins TRBV28 and TRBJ1-1, with D maybe TRBD1 (5 bases). Deletions cut 6 bases from V and 1 base from J, with 18 bases between. Germline CDR1 MDHEN, CDR2 SYDVKM. The CDR3 has 16 amino acids.

The gene calls are TRBV3-1 (or the pseudogene TRBV3-2) and TRBJ1-1, with 8 bases lining up with TRBD1. Trimming at V came to 0 bases and at J to 11 bases, leaving 8 bases not matched to a gene. CDR1 is LGHDT and CDR2 is YNNKEL in the germline V gene (reference sequence). The CDR3 has 14 amino acids. The CDR3 loop is CASSQELRTGWAFF. In DNA, the CDR3 is TGTGCCAGCAGCCAAGAGCTTAGGACAGGGTGGGCTTTCTTT.

The chain combines TRBV11-2 with TRBJ1-3, with a tentative D call TRBD1 (6 bases). V was cut by 7 bases and J by 3 bases, with 10 bases left in between. The CDR3 extends over 13 amino acids. Germline V lookup: CDR1 SGHAT, CDR2 FQNNGV. The CDR3 DNA is TGTGCCAGCATCGGGACAATTGGAAACACCATATATTTT. Its protein is CASIGTIGNTIYF.

This chain joins TRBV2 and TRBJ1-1, with 10 bases aligning to TRBD1. The CDR3 has 14 residues. After removal of 6 bases from V and 5 bases from J, the junction contained 6 bases not matched to a gene. CDR1 and CDR2 from the germline V gene are SNHLY and FYNNEI. CDR3 region: CASRMTGGQTEAFF. The CDR3 DNA reads TGTGCCAGCAGGATGACAGGGGGCCAGACTGAAGCTTTCTTT. Full variable domain (remainder filled in from reference TRBV2 and TRBJ1-1): EPEVTQTPSHQVTQMGQEVILRCVPISNHLYFYWYRQILGQKVEFLVSFYNNEISEKSEIFDDQFSVERPDGSNFTLKIRSTKLEDSAMYFCASRMTGGQTEAFFGQGTRLTVV.

The V call is TRBV13, the J call TRBJ1-4, with 9 bases lining up with TRBD1. CDR3 size: 19 residues. V gave up 0 bases and J gave up 5 bases; unmatched junction bases: 13. Germline CDR1 and CDR2: PRHDT and FYEKMQ (reference sequence). This chain's CDR3 is CASSLGWDRVRGRNEKLFF. The CDR3 DNA sequence: TGTGCCAGCAGCTTAGGATGGGACAGGGTAAGAGGGCGAAATGAAAAACTGTTTTTT.

The chain carries TRBV18 and TRBJ1-4, with D tentatively TRBD1 (5 bases). The CDR3 consists of 16 residues. Trimming cost V 3 bases and J 2 bases, with 13 bases left between them. Germline V gene data show CDR1 as KGHSH and CDR2 as LQKENI. Here the CDR3 reads CASSPSFGATNEKLFF. Written as DNA, the CDR3 is TGTGCCAGCTCACCTTCCTTCGGGGCCACTAATGAAAAACTGTTTTTT.

This clone is medium-sized in the sample. The J gene is TRBJ1-4, the V gene TRBV4-1, with a weak D call TRBD1 (5 bases). CDR1 and CDR2 (germline): MGHRA, YSYEKL. The CDR3 has 16 amino acids. V was clipped by 1 base and J by 4 bases, with 13 bases between them. The CDR3 region has the DNA TGCGCCAGCAGCCAAGCCCCAGGGAACTATAATGAAAAACTGTTTTTT. Translated: CASSQAPGNYNEKLFF.

The chain uses TRBV7-3 and TRBJ1-6; TRBD1 might be the D (6 bases). Trimming stripped 2 bases from V and 8 bases from J, with 16 bases between. Germline CDR1 SGHTA, CDR2 FQGTGA. The CDR3 has 16 residues. Here the CDR3 DNA reads TGTGCCAGCAGCTTATGGGGGCGGATATCATATTCACCCCTCCACTTT. Amino acid sequence: CASSLWGRISYSPLHF.

This sequence joins TRBV4-1 and TRBJ2-1; D might be TRBD1 or TRBD2, each matching 5 bases. Trimming removed 1 base from V and 6 bases from J, with 13 bases in between. The CDR3 extends over 15 amino acids. Germline CDR1 MGHRA, CDR2 YSYEKL. The CDR3 DNA sequence: TGCGCCAGCAGCCAAGGAGGGACGCAGGTCAATGAGCAGTTCTTC. This codes for CASSQGGTQVNEQFF.

The V call is TRBV19, the J call TRBJ2-5; 9 bases are shared with TRBD2. CDR3 length equals 14 residues. Germline lookup yields CDR1 LNHDA and CDR2 SQIVND (reference sequence). The V segment lost 3 bases and the J segment 5 bases; nucleotides outside the gene matches: 4. This CDR3 reads CASSIAGGPETQYF. As DNA, the CDR3 is TGTGCCAGTAGTATTGCGGGAGGGCCGGAGACCCAGTACTTC.

About this clone itself: Its ends do not fully match the called genes, so a read error is possible. The rearrangement links TRBV11-3 to TRBJ2-1; the D call may be TRBD1 or TRBD2 (6 bases each). Looked up from germline, CDR1 is SGHNT and CDR2 is YENEEA. This CDR3 contains 14 residues. CDR3 protein: CASSPTRRDNEQFF. CDR3 bases: TGTGCCAGCAGCCCAACTAGGCGGGACAACGAGCAGTTCTTC.